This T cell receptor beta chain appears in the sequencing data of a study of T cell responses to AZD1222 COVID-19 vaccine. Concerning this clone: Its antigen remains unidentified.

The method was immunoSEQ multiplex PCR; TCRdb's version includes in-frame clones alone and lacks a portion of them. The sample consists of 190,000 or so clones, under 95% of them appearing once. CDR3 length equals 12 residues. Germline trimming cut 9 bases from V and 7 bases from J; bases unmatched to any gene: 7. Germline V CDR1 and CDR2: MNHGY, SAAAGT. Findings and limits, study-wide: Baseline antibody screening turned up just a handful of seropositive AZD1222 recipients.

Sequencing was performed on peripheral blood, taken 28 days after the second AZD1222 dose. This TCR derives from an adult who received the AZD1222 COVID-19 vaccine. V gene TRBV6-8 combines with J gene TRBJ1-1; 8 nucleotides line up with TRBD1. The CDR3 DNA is TGTGCCAGGCAAGACAGGGGTGGTGAAGCTTTCTTT. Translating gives CARQDRGGEAFF.